These 32 T cell receptor beta chains were sequenced from one sample in a study of T-cell reconstitution after alpha-beta-depleted transplantation in children. Unique molecular identifiers were incorporated into the prepared TCRbeta library. TCRdb re-called the PCR reads with MiXCR, one entry per CDR3 protein. The sample gives around 600,000 distinct CDR3 sequences, about 23% of which show up once; roughly an eighth is in the top ten. The sample was PBMCs, mostly from graft donor cells, taken 360 days after TCRalphabeta/CD19-depleted stem cell transplant. The receptors shown here come from a boy in the first two years of life who had a stem cell transplant for acute myeloid leukemia, so the T cells may come from the graft donor.

This clonotype occurred a few times. This chain uses TRBV20-1 with TRBJ2-5; 10 bases are a match to TRBD1. Germline CDR1 reads DFQATT; CDR2 reads SNEGSKA (reference sequence). With 1 base clipped from V and 5 bases from J, the junction kept 7 bases outside the gene matches. The length of the CDR3 is 15 residues. The CDR3 coding sequence is TGCAGTGCTAGAGGGGGACAGGGGAGGTGGGAGACCCAGTACTTC. Amino acids: CSARGGQGRWETQYF.

This clonotype was recorded at least ten times. The chain has TRBV7-9 and TRBJ2-1; maybe TRBD2 (5 bases). Trimming stripped 7 bases from V and 5 bases from J, with 18 bases between. Per the germline V gene, CDR1 is SEHNR and CDR2 is FQNEAQ (reference sequence). The CDR3 contains 15 residues. The CDR3 region is CASTSPGRANNEQFF. In DNA form, the CDR3 reads TGTGCCAGCACCTCCCCCGGGCGGGCTAACAATGAGCAGTTCTTC.

The chain carries TRBV10-3 and TRBJ2-7; 11 bases match TRBD2. The germline gives CDR1 ENHRY, CDR2 SYGVKD. V lost 4 bases and J lost 3; bases outside the gene matches: 5. The CDR3 extends over 15 amino acids. As DNA, the CDR3 is TGTGCCATCAGTGCAGGGACTAGCGGCCACTACGAGCAGTACGTC. It codes for CAISAGTSGHYEQYV.

This clonotype was seen a handful of times. This chain connects TRBV12-3 or TRBV12-4 to TRBJ2-7; possibly TRBD2 for D (6 bases). V lost 2 bases and J lost 4, with 12 bases in between. The CDR3 is made up of 14 amino acids. CDR3 residues: CASSLKVAGYEQYF. DNA for the CDR3: TGTGCCAGCAGTTTAAAGGTGGCGGGATACGAGCAGTACTTC.

This clonotype was counted only a few times. The J gene is TRBJ1-1, the V gene TRBV3-1; D might be TRBD1 (6 bases). This CDR3 contains 12 residues. CDR1 LGHDT and CDR2 YNNKEL come from the germline V gene (reference sequence). Trimming removed 3 bases at V and 8 bases at J, with 10 bases between. The CDR3 protein is CASSQLQGEAFF. CDR3 coding DNA: TGTGCCAGCAGCCAGTTACAGGGAGAAGCTTTCTTT.

This clonotype was recorded a few times. The V gene is TRBV10-2, the J gene TRBJ1-6, with D maybe TRBD1 (5 bases). Trimming took off 6 bases at V and 9 bases at J, with 12 bases between the two ends. The CDR3 is 13 residues long. Germline CDR1 is WSHSY and CDR2 is SAAADI. CDR3 protein: CASRPDSLSPLHF. CDR3 bases: TGCGCCAGCAGACCTGACAGTCTTTCACCCCTCCACTTT.

This chain connects TRBV6-1 to TRBJ2-3; D is possibly TRBD2 (6 bases). CDR3 length equals 16 residues. Germline V gene data show CDR1 as MNHNS and CDR2 as SASEGT. V dropped 7 bases and J dropped 1 base, with 18 bases sitting between them. The CDR3 coding sequence is TGTGCCAGCATTCTAACTCAGCCGGGGGGCACAGATACGCAGTATTTT. Its translation: CASILTQPGGTDTQYF.

The chain uses TRBV10-3 and TRBJ1-1, with D perhaps TRBD1 (6 bases). Germline assignment: CDR1 ENHRY and CDR2 SYGVKD. CDR3 size: 16 residues. V lost 0 bases, J lost 0 bases, and 11 bases lay in between. In DNA, the CDR3 is TGTGCCATCAGTGAGTCCACGACAGGCGTGAACACTGAAGCTTTCTTT. Translating gives CAISESTTGVNTEAFF.

The chain joins TRBV9 to TRBJ2-3; possible D gene TRBD1, 5 bases. CDR1 and CDR2 from the germline V gene are SGDLS and YYNGEE. Trimming left V 0 bases short and J 0 bases short, with 5 bases between. The CDR3 totals 14 residues. CDR3 residues: CASSVEGSTDTQYF. The CDR3 region has the DNA TGTGCCAGCAGCGTAGAGGGGAGCACAGATACGCAGTATTTT.

In this sample, this clonotype turned up a few times. CDR3 DNA: TGTGCCAGCAGTTACGGGTACAGGGCCACTGAAGCTTTCTTT. Residues: CASSYGYRATEAFF. V usage is TRBV6-5 and J usage is TRBJ1-1, with D possibly being TRBD1 (6 bases). Germline CDR1 is MNHEY and CDR2 is SVGAGI. This CDR3 has 14 amino acids. V lost 2 bases and J 4 bases, leaving 11 bases between the germline ends.

This clonotype was counted between two and nine times. The gene calls are TRBV15 and TRBJ1-2, with 8 bases matching TRBD1. CDR3 size: 16 residues. The germline CDR1 and CDR2 sequences are LNHNV and YYDKDF (reference sequence). The junction had 11 bases not matched to a gene; V was cut back by 0 bases and J by 8 bases. This CDR3 is CATSRDHPGGLGGYTF. As DNA, the CDR3 is TGTGCCACCAGCAGAGATCACCCAGGGGGCCTAGGGGGCTACACCTTC. Together with reference TRBV15 and TRBJ1-2, the CDR3 gives the full variable domain: DAMVIQNPRYQVTQFGKPVTLSCSQTLNHNVMYWYQQKSSQAPKLLFHYYDKDFNNEADTPDNFQSRRPNTSFCFLDIRSPGLGDTAMYLCATSRDHPGGLGGYTFGSGTRLTVV.

This chain joins TRBV15 and TRBJ2-3; TRBD1 or TRBD2 may be the D gene (5 bases each). Per the germline V gene, CDR1 is LNHNV and CDR2 is YYDKDF (reference sequence). The CDR3 runs 14 residues. Trimming took off 5 bases at V and 3 bases at J, with 12 bases between the two ends. The CDR3, as DNA: TGTGCCACCAGCGCAGGGCGGAGGACAGATACGCAGTATTTT. It is translated as CATSAGRRTDTQYF.

The sample holds a few counts of this clonotype. The chain joins TRBV14 to TRBJ2-1; D not resolved. CDR1 and CDR2 from the germline V gene are SGHDN and FVKESK. The CDR3 consists of 15 residues. V was trimmed by 1 base and J by 7 bases, leaving 14 bases between them. The CDR3 coding sequence is TGTGCCAGCAGCCAAGTAAGGGAACACTGGAATGAGCAGTTCTTC. Protein sequence: CASSQVREHWNEQFF.

This clonotype has a count of ten or more. The V call is TRBV29-1, the J call TRBJ2-1; tentative D call: TRBD2 (5 bases). This CDR3 has 15 amino acids. V was cut by 5 bases and J by 0 bases, with 14 bases left in between. CDR1 is SQVTM, CDR2 ANQGSEA, per germline. For the CDR3, the DNA is TGCAGCGTTAGTGGACTGCAGAGCTCCTACAATGAGCAGTTCTTC. This sequence encodes CSVSGLQSSYNEQFF.

This clonotype was found many times. The chain carries TRBV12-3 or TRBV12-4 and TRBJ2-7, with D tentatively TRBD2 (6 bases). V was trimmed by 1 base and J by 3 bases, leaving 16 bases between them. There are 16 residues in the CDR3. CDR3 region: CASSLGWGDGFYEQYV. The CDR3, as DNA: TGTGCCAGCAGTTTAGGGTGGGGGGACGGGTTCTACGAGCAGTACGTC.

The rearrangement links TRBV7-2 to TRBJ2-7; D perhaps matches TRBD2 (6 bases). The CDR3 loop spans 14 amino acids. CDR1 and CDR2 from the germline V gene are SGHTA and FQGNSA. Trimming took off 1 base at V and 3 bases at J, with 10 bases between the two ends. The CDR3 loop reads CASSLEVGGYEQYF. The CDR3 DNA is TGTGCCAGCAGCTTAGAGGTGGGGGGCTACGAGCAGTACTTC.

This clonotype occurred many times. This chain links TRBV7-8 with TRBJ1-2; D might be TRBD1 (6 bases). Germline V CDR1 and CDR2: SGHVS, FQNEAQ. This CDR3 has 15 amino acids. Trimming took 0 bases from V and 3 from J, leaving 11 bases between them. Here the CDR3 reads CASSLARAGDYGYTF. The CDR3 DNA follows: TGTGCCAGCAGCTTAGCGAGAGCAGGGGACTATGGCTACACCTTC.

This clonotype showed up many times. The V and J genes are TRBV20-1 and TRBJ1-2; possible D gene TRBD1, 6 bases. With 3 bases removed from V and 2 bases from J, the gap between germline ends came to 16 bases. The CDR3 spans 15 residues. Germline V gives CDR1 DFQATT, CDR2 SNEGSKA (reference sequence). This CDR3 reads CSARPSADRNYGYTF. The CDR3 bases are TGCAGTGCTAGGCCTTCGGCGGACAGAAACTATGGCTACACCTTC.

This clonotype appeared many times. V gene TRBV29-1 combines with J gene TRBJ2-3, with D perhaps matching TRBD2 (6 bases). Trimming stripped 1 base from V and 6 bases from J, with 11 bases between. This CDR3 region has 13 residues. The germline CDR1 and CDR2 sequences are SQVTM and ANQGSEA. CDR3 protein: CSVEGREEDTQYF. Written as DNA, the CDR3 is TGCAGCGTTGAAGGCAGGGAGGAGGATACGCAGTATTTT.

This clonotype was counted a few times. The chain joins TRBV15 to TRBJ2-1, with 9 bases identical to TRBD2. V gave up 0 bases and J gave up 8 bases; unmatched junction bases: 5. CDR1 is LNHNV and CDR2 is YYDKDF in the germline V gene (reference sequence). CDR3 length equals 15 residues. The CDR3 spells CATSRDLAGVYEQFF. CDR3 in DNA: TGTGCCACCAGCAGAGATTTAGCGGGGGTCTATGAGCAGTTCTTC.

At least ten counts were recorded for this clonotype. The chain carries TRBV28 and TRBJ2-5, with no clear D. Germline lookup yields CDR1 MDHEN and CDR2 SYDVKM. This CDR3 contains 14 residues. Trimming cost V 1 base and J 6 bases, with 12 bases left between them. The DNA for the CDR3 is TGTGCCAGCAGTTTATTAAGATTGGAGAAGACCCAGTACTTC. It is translated as CASSLLRLEKTQYF.

The rearrangement uses TRBV12-3 or TRBV12-4 and TRBJ1-1; D may be TRBD1 (6 bases). The CDR3 consists of 13 residues. V was cut by 4 bases and J by 9 bases, with 15 bases left in between. CDR3 loop: CASSSTGLHQAFF. In DNA form, the CDR3 reads TGTGCCAGCAGTTCGACAGGCCTGCACCAAGCTTTCTTT.

This clonotype occurred a few times. This sequence joins TRBV28 and TRBJ2-2; no firm D call. Trimming left V 6 bases short and J 3 bases short, with 8 bases between. The CDR3 extends over 13 amino acids. Germline CDR1 and CDR2: MDHEN and SYDVKM. CDR3 coding DNA: TGTGCCAGCAGCCATGGGTACACCGGGGAGCTGTTTTTT. It yields the protein CASSHGYTGELFF.

This clonotype appeared once. This chain uses TRBV10-3 with TRBJ2-7; the match to TRBD1 covers 9 bases. The germline gives CDR1 ENHRY, CDR2 SYGVKD. This CDR3 is 13 amino acids long. Trimming at V came to 9 bases and at J to 5 bases, leaving 8 bases not matched to a gene. DNA of the CDR3: TGTGCCATTACACCGGGACAGGGTAACGAGCAGTACTTC. Translation: CAITPGQGNEQYF.

The rearrangement uses TRBV6-1 and TRBJ1-1; D might be TRBD1 (6 bases). There are 13 residues in the CDR3. Germline values: CDR1 MNHNS, CDR2 SASEGT. Trimming stripped 5 bases from V and 8 bases from J, with 15 bases between. CDR3 protein: CASSPGTPAEAFF. The DNA for the CDR3 is TGTGCCAGCAGTCCCGGGACACCTGCCGAAGCTTTCTTT.

This clonotype showed up just a few times. This sequence joins TRBV12-3 or TRBV12-4 and TRBJ2-5; 8 bases are shared with TRBD2. V shed 6 bases, J shed 5 bases, and the junction held 14 bases outside the gene matches. CDR3 length: 16 residues. CDR3 nucleotides: TGTGCCAGCAGCCTACTTAGCGGGGAACGGAAGGAGACCCAGTACTTC. Translation: CASSLLSGERKETQYF.

This clonotype was counted between two and nine times. The chain employs TRBV20-1 and TRBJ1-4; D ambiguous. The CDR3 is 17 amino acids. V was cut by 2 bases and J by 7 bases, with 23 bases left in between. The germline V gene encodes CDR1 DFQATT and CDR2 SNEGSKA (reference sequence). The CDR3 DNA reads as TGCAGTGCTAGAATAGTCGGAGCAGTCAGCTTTTCTGAAAAACTGTTTTTT. Translation: CSARIVGAVSFSEKLFF.

This clonotype was seen at least ten times. This chain connects TRBV27 to TRBJ2-7, with D possibly being TRBD2 (7 bases). CDR1 and CDR2 (germline): MNHEY, SMNVEV (reference sequence). V was trimmed by 10 bases and J by 3 bases, leaving 25 bases between them. This CDR3 is 16 amino acids long. As DNA, the CDR3 is TGTGCCACCCGTGGGGGGGGCTCGGGGTCTATCTACGAGCAGTACTTC. This translates into CATRGGGSGSIYEQYF.

V is TRBV9 and J is TRBJ2-1, with 9 bases identical to TRBD2. This CDR3 spans 16 amino acids. V shed 1 base and J 8 bases; nucleotides not matched to a gene: 10. From germline, CDR1 is SGDLS and CDR2 YYNGEE. The CDR3 DNA reads as TGTGCCAGCAGCGTAACTAGCGGGCCCTCTACGTATGAGCAGTTCTTC. Amino acid sequence: CASSVTSGPSTYEQFF.

This clonotype was observed a handful of times. The chain is built from TRBV7-9 and TRBJ2-7; D uncertain. V was clipped by 5 bases and J by 3 bases, with 17 bases between them. The CDR3 totals 15 residues. Germline values: CDR1 SEHNR, CDR2 FQNEAQ (reference sequence). CDR3 DNA sequence: TGTGCCAGCAGCCAACCCCGGCAGGTTAGCTACGAGCAGTACTTC. It specifies CASSQPRQVSYEQYF.

The J gene is TRBJ2-2, the V gene TRBV4-3; D uncertain. The germline CDR1 and CDR2 sequences are LGHNA and YSLEER. The length of the CDR3 is 14 residues. The germline V and J ends were trimmed by 1 base and 1 base, with 4 bases remaining between them. The CDR3 sequence is CASSQVVNTGELFF. As DNA, the CDR3 is TGCGCCAGCAGCCAAGTCGTGAACACCGGGGAGCTGTTTTTT.

This clonotype was observed at least ten times. J is TRBJ1-2 and V is TRBV5-5; 10 nucleotides align to TRBD1. The CDR3 extends over 14 amino acids. J lost 4 bases, V lost 4 bases, and 4 bases had no gene match. Germline V gene data show CDR1 as SGHKS and CDR2 as YYEKEE (reference sequence). CDR3 sequence (DNA): TGTGCCAGCAGCCTGGACAGGGGGGCCTATGGCTACACCTTC. The encoded protein is CASSLDRGAYGYTF.